The rows below give T cell receptor beta chains drawn from one sample of a study of control samples from healthy donors and cancer patients. The assay was immunoSEQ multiplex PCR, and TCRdb's table has in-frame clones only and misses some. The table shows approximately 110,000 clones, with approximately 89% occurring only once. Sequenced material: blood. Receptor source: a woman aged 18-35 years in good health. Each CDR3 is given with its conserved first and last residue.

V: TRBV7-2; length: 16; CDR3: CASTLGGGRVSSEAFF
V: TRBV28; length: 17; CDR3: CASSGGQSERANYGYTF
V: TRBV15; length: 13; CDR3: CATRSYRVVEAFF
V: TRBV4-1; length: 16; CDR3: CASSHPGLAGNNEQFF
V: TRBV5-1; length: 16; CDR3: CASSFIGVGSYNEQFF
V: TRBV5-1; length: 12; CDR3: CASSSSGVGYTF
V: TRBV7-3; length: 16; CDR3: CASSSSLAGHTDTQYF
V: TRBV7-6; length: 14; CDR3: CASSFREPHNEQFF
V: TRBV30; length: 12; CDR3: CAWGPNTGELFF
V: TRBV7-2; length: 17; CDR3: CASSAEQGPYSNQPQHF
V: TRBV3-1/TRBV3-2; length: 17; CDR3: CASRRSGGPLAKNIQYF
V: TRBV19; length: 15; CDR3: CASSWLGSGNTEAFF
V: TRBV4-2; length: 15; CDR3: CASSQDYSFNEKLFF
V: TRBV2; length: 13; CDR3: CASRASRQETQYF
V: TRBV11-2; length: 13; CDR3: CASSLVRRGGYTF
V: TRBV25-1; length: 15; CDR3: CASSECGGGPDTQYF
V: TRBV30; length: 13; CDR3: CAWSVWSQETQYF
V: TRBV6-2/TRBV6-3; length: 15; CDR3: CASSYSIGLDYEQYF
V: TRBV23-1; length: 14; CDR3: CASSQSWHGTEAFF
V: TRBV5-6; length: 13; CDR3: CASSLGPSTEAFF
V: TRBV19; length: 12; CDR3: CASSGRADTQYF
V: TRBV5-6; length: 12; CDR3: CASSLRPTEQFF
V: TRBV7-2; length: 17; CDR3: CASSYKTSGSYSYEQYF
V: TRBV28; length: 12; CDR3: CASTPQNQPQHF
V: TRBV24-1; length: 15; CDR3: CATSGGQGFTGELFF
V: TRBV6-6; length: 11; CDR3: CASSYGDEQYF